These T cell receptor beta chains were read from a single sample in a study of T cells in Graves' hyperthyroidism and ophthalmopathy. TCRdb redid the calling of the multiplex PCR reads with MiXCR, one entry per CDR3 protein. The sample has hundreds of thousands of distinct CDR3 sequences; less than 25% are singletons. Material: blood. The receptors derive from a man aged 25 to 40 with Graves' ophthalmopathy. CDR3s include the opening cysteine and the closing phenylalanine or tryptophan. Each record gives: CDR3 length, D gene, V gene, clone size, J gene, CDR3 protein, CDR3 DNA. D genes are given only for firm matches. Clone size is given for some rows only: seen once, a few or many times, or a class if the clone is expanded.

CDR3 length: 18
D gene: TRBD2
V gene: TRBV9
clone size: .
J gene: TRBJ2-1
CDR3 protein: CASSVAQGGASGYNEQFF
CDR3 DNA: TGTGCCAGCAGCGTAGCCCAAGGCGGGGCTAGCGGTTACAATGAGCAGTTCTTC

CDR3 length: 13
D gene: TRBD1
V gene: TRBV2
clone size: .
J gene: TRBJ1-1
CDR3 protein: CASGGQGITEAFF
CDR3 DNA: TGTGCCAGCGGTGGACAGGGGATCACTGAAGCTTTCTTT

CDR3 length: 15
D gene: .
V gene: TRBV2
clone size: many
J gene: TRBJ1-5
CDR3 protein: CASSEGQTGRQPQHF
CDR3 DNA: TGTGCCAGCAGTGAAGGACAGACGGGACGTCAGCCCCAGCATTTT

CDR3 length: 16
D gene: TRBD2
V gene: TRBV28
clone size: few
J gene: TRBJ2-7
CDR3 protein: CASSPLGLAGVGEQYF
CDR3 DNA: TGTGCCAGCAGTCCCCTAGGACTAGCGGGAGTCGGCGAGCAGTACTTC

CDR3 length: 15
D gene: .
V gene: TRBV6-2/TRBV6-3
clone size: few
J gene: TRBJ1-5
CDR3 protein: CASIQGKVGNQPQHF
CDR3 DNA: TGTGCCAGTATTCAGGGGAAAGTTGGCAATCAGCCCCAGCATTTT

CDR3 length: 15
D gene: .
V gene: TRBV6-9
clone size: .
J gene: TRBJ1-3
CDR3 protein: CASSYLDSSGNTIYF
CDR3 DNA: TGTGCCAGCAGTTACCTGGACAGCTCTGGAAACACCATATATTTT

CDR3 length: 13
D gene: .
V gene: TRBV18
clone size: few
J gene: TRBJ1-5
CDR3 protein: CASSPREDQPQHF
CDR3 DNA: TGTGCCAGCTCACCAAGGGAGGATCAGCCCCAGCATTTT

CDR3 length: 11
D gene: .
V gene: TRBV9
clone size: many
J gene: TRBJ2-3
CDR3 protein: CASSTGDTQYF
CDR3 DNA: TGTGCCAGCAGCACCGGGGATACGCAGTATTTT

CDR3 length: 13
D gene: .
V gene: TRBV6-2/TRBV6-3
clone size: .
J gene: TRBJ2-7
CDR3 protein: CASSYGGFYEQYF
CDR3 DNA: TGTGCCAGCAGTTACGGGGGATTCTACGAGCAGTACTTC

CDR3 length: 15
D gene: TRBD2
V gene: TRBV2
clone size: many
J gene: TRBJ2-1
CDR3 protein: CASKPPASGNNEQFF
CDR3 DNA: TGTGCCAGCAAACCCCCGGCTAGCGGGAACAATGAGCAGTTCTTC

CDR3 length: 14
D gene: .
V gene: TRBV7-2
clone size: .
J gene: TRBJ2-7
CDR3 protein: CASSLAAGQNEQYF
CDR3 DNA: TGTGCCAGCAGCTTAGCGGCTGGACAGAACGAGCAGTACTTC

CDR3 length: 13
D gene: TRBD1
V gene: TRBV20-1
clone size: few
J gene: TRBJ2-3
CDR3 protein: CSASNRGPDTQYF
CDR3 DNA: TGCAGTGCTAGTAACAGGGGGCCAGATACGCAGTATTTT

CDR3 length: 18
D gene: TRBD2
V gene: TRBV6-1
clone size: few
J gene: TRBJ2-5
CDR3 protein: CASSAGLAGERVQETQYF
CDR3 DNA: TGTGCCAGCAGTGCCGGACTAGCGGGAGAGAGGGTCCAAGAGACCCAGTACTTC

CDR3 length: 15
D gene: .
V gene: TRBV19
clone size: .
J gene: TRBJ1-1
CDR3 protein: CATRTAKALNTEAFF
CDR3 DNA: TGTGCCACCCGCACGGCTAAGGCCCTGAACACTGAAGCTTTCTTT

CDR3 length: 17
D gene: .
V gene: TRBV28
clone size: many
J gene: TRBJ2-6
CDR3 protein: CASSWDSISSGANVLTF
CDR3 DNA: TGTGCCAGCAGCTGGGACTCCATAAGCTCTGGGGCCAACGTCCTGACTTTC

CDR3 length: 15
D gene: .
V gene: TRBV9
clone size: .
J gene: TRBJ1-4
CDR3 protein: CASSVDGRVSEKLFF
CDR3 DNA: TGTGCCAGCAGCGTAGACGGCAGGGTTAGTGAAAAACTGTTTTTT

CDR3 length: 13
D gene: .
V gene: TRBV27
clone size: many
J gene: TRBJ1-2
CDR3 protein: CASSLSGLAGYTF
CDR3 DNA: TGTGCCAGCAGTTTATCCGGGTTGGCTGGCTACACCTTC

CDR3 length: 12
D gene: .
V gene: TRBV28
clone size: .
J gene: TRBJ2-1
CDR3 protein: CASTLGASEQFF
CDR3 DNA: TGTGCCAGCACTCTAGGAGCAAGTGAGCAGTTCTTC

CDR3 length: 16
D gene: TRBD2
V gene: TRBV25-1
clone size: few
J gene: TRBJ2-7
CDR3 protein: CASSGGGRSFSYEQYF
CDR3 DNA: TGTGCCAGCAGTGGGGGGGGACGGAGTTTTTCCTACGAGCAGTACTTC

CDR3 length: 14
D gene: TRBD1
V gene: TRBV3-1
clone size: .
J gene: TRBJ2-5
CDR3 protein: CASSTRTGPETQYF
CDR3 DNA: TGTGCCAGCAGCACTCGGACAGGGCCAGAGACCCAGTACTTC

CDR3 length: 16
D gene: TRBD1
V gene: TRBV6-5
clone size: .
J gene: TRBJ2-1
CDR3 protein: CASSYPDRGPNNEQFF
CDR3 DNA: TGTGCCAGCAGTTACCCCGACAGGGGGCCCAACAATGAGCAGTTCTTC

CDR3 length: 14
D gene: TRBD2
V gene: TRBV28
clone size: .
J gene: TRBJ2-1
CDR3 protein: CASSLGGSGDEQFF
CDR3 DNA: TGTGCCAGCAGTTTAGGGGGTAGCGGGGATGAGCAGTTCTTC

CDR3 length: 14
D gene: TRBD2
V gene: TRBV6-1
clone size: .
J gene: TRBJ2-3
CDR3 protein: CASSGRWATDTQYF
CDR3 DNA: TGTGCCAGCAGCGGGAGGTGGGCGACAGATACGCAGTATTTT

CDR3 length: 17
D gene: .
V gene: TRBV30
clone size: few
J gene: TRBJ2-6
CDR3 protein: CAWSVWGASSGANVLTF
CDR3 DNA: TGTGCCTGGAGTGTCTGGGGGGCCAGCTCTGGGGCCAACGTCCTGACTTTC

CDR3 length: 17
D gene: .
V gene: TRBV4-3
clone size: .
J gene: TRBJ2-1
CDR3 protein: CASSQESRAGSYNEQFF
CDR3 DNA: TGCGCCAGCAGCCAAGAATCTCGGGCGGGTTCCTACAATGAGCAGTTCTTC

CDR3 length: 15
D gene: TRBD2
V gene: TRBV28
clone size: .
J gene: TRBJ2-1
CDR3 protein: CASSGLAGGDNEQFF
CDR3 DNA: TGTGCCAGCAGTGGACTAGCGGGAGGAGATAATGAGCAGTTCTTC

CDR3 length: 14
D gene: .
V gene: TRBV6-2/TRBV6-3
clone size: few
J gene: TRBJ2-1
CDR3 protein: CASIEDSSYNEQFF
CDR3 DNA: TGTGCCAGCATCGAGGACAGCTCCTACAATGAGCAGTTCTTC

CDR3 length: 11
D gene: .
V gene: TRBV6-1
clone size: few
J gene: TRBJ2-1
CDR3 protein: CASSAFGEQFF
CDR3 DNA: TGTGCCAGCAGTGCCTTCGGTGAGCAGTTCTTC

CDR3 length: 12
D gene: TRBD1
V gene: TRBV5-6
clone size: many
J gene: TRBJ1-2
CDR3 protein: CASNKDRGGYTF
CDR3 DNA: TGTGCCAGCAACAAGGACAGGGGAGGCTACACCTTC

CDR3 length: 14
D gene: .
V gene: TRBV20-1
clone size: few
J gene: TRBJ1-1
CDR3 protein: CSASVGGGSTEAFF
CDR3 DNA: TGCAGTGCTAGTGTCGGAGGGGGGTCCACTGAAGCTTTCTTT